This entry lists 7 T cell receptor beta chains sequenced from one sample in a study of T-cell reconstitution after alpha-beta-depleted transplantation in children (dated by TCRdb to 2016 to 2017). Receptors were amplified or captured by PCR. The sequencer listed for this sample is Illumina HiSeq 2500. TCR libraries were prepared with molecular barcoding, using unique molecular identifiers to normalize TCRbeta repertoire quantification. Through fastp at Q25 and MiXCR, TCRdb rebuilt clones from the public reads, retaining in-frame beta chains. Entries are consolidated by CDR3 protein sequence, retaining the most common genes and DNA. The sample records approximately 980,000 distinct CDR3 sequences, about 30% of which are singletons. The ten largest clonotypes hold about 28% of the sample. The treatment or condition label, as the study defines it: allogeneic hematopoietic cell transplantation with graft depleted of TCRalphabeta T cells and CD19 B cells.

Specimen: PBMCs, mostly from graft donor cells, collected 360 days after TCRalphabeta/CD19-depleted stem cell transplant. The receptors shown here come from a boy younger than two who had a stem cell transplant for SCID, so the T cells may come from the graft donor.

This clonotype was recorded a few times. The chain carries TRBV6-5 and TRBJ1-4; a possible D gene is TRBD1 (5 bases). The CDR3 contains 17 residues. In germline, CDR1 is MNHEY, CDR2 SVGAGI. Trimming left V 2 bases short and J 7 bases short, with 20 bases between. The CDR3, as DNA: TGTGCCAGCAGTTACAGGGCAGGGAAAAAGGCGAGTGAAAAACTGTTTTTT. Its translation is CASSYRAGKKASEKLFF.

The rearrangement links TRBV4-2 to TRBJ2-7, with 8 nucleotides matching TRBD2. Germline loops: CDR1 LGHNA, CDR2 YNFKEQ. The CDR3 runs to 16 residues. Trimming took 2 bases from V and 7 from J; bases not matched to a gene: 13. CDR3 bases: TGTGCCAGCAGCCAACTCCCACTAGCGGTGACGGGAGAGCAGTACTTC. Translated: CASSQLPLAVTGEQYF.

The V gene is TRBV7-2, the J gene TRBJ2-1; D is perhaps TRBD1 (6 bases). Between the trimmed V and J ends, which lost 1 base and 8 bases, there was a span of 9 bases. The CDR3 is 13 amino acids. The germline V gene encodes CDR1 SGHTA and CDR2 FQGNSA. CDR3 loop: CASSLGTVHEQFF. The CDR3 DNA reads TGTGCCAGCAGCTTAGGGACAGTTCATGAGCAGTTCTTC. The variable domain in full, with the rest retrieved from reference TRBV7-2 and TRBJ2-1, is GAGVSQSPSNKVTEKGKDVELRCDPISGHTALYWYRQSLGQGLEFLIYFQGNSAPDKSGLPSDRFSAERTGGSVSTLTIQRTQQEDSAVYLCASSLGTVHEQFFGPGTRLTVL.

This clonotype came up a few times. This sequence joins TRBV12-3 or TRBV12-4 and TRBJ1-5; D is ambiguous. This CDR3 is 12 amino acids long. V was cut by 8 bases and J by 9 bases, with 14 bases left in between. In DNA form, the CDR3 reads TGTGCCAGCGGACTTGCAATCGGGCCCCAGCATTTT. It yields the protein CASGLAIGPQHF.

This clonotype was counted only a few times. The J gene is TRBJ2-3, the V gene TRBV20-1; D unclear. CDR3 size: 11 residues. The germline CDR1 and CDR2 sequences are DFQATT and SNEGSKA (reference sequence). The V end was cut by 3 bases, the J end by 3 bases, with 4 bases between. The DNA of the CDR3 is TGCAGTGCTAGCACTACAGATACGCAGTATTTT. This gives the protein CSASTTDTQYF.

In its sample, this clonotype was seen a few times. J is TRBJ2-1 and V is TRBV6-2 or TRBV6-3; D not resolved. This CDR3 has 14 residues. Germline V gives CDR1 MNHEY, CDR2 SVGEGT. With 2 bases removed from V and 9 bases from J, the gap between germline ends came to 14 bases. The CDR3 spells CASSYPGLIGEQFF. DNA of the CDR3: TGTGCCAGCAGTTACCCTGGTCTGATAGGTGAGCAGTTCTTC.

Ten or more counts support this clonotype. The germline gene is not matched at one end of the junction; a read error may be the cause. The chain couples TRBV5-1 to TRBJ2-1; perhaps TRBD1 as D (6 bases). Germline-derived CDR1 and CDR2 are SGHRS and YFSETQ. The CDR3 covers 13 residues. In nucleotides, the CDR3 is TGTGCCAGCAGTTTAAGGGGGAACAATGAGCAGTTCTTC. It translates to CASSLRGNNEQFF.